These 4 T cell receptor beta chains were all obtained from the same sample, sequenced in a study of immune reconstitution after stem cell transplant in scleroderma. TCRdb passed the RT-PCR reads through MiXCR, listing each CDR3 protein once. This table holds almost 2,500 distinct CDR3 sequences, 6% to 6.5% found once. The specimen was taken before or after autologous hematopoietic stem cell transplantation (not recorded which). Source of these receptors: a female donor with systemic sclerosis.

In its sample, this clonotype ranks as large. The J gene is TRBJ2-1, the V gene TRBV6-2 or TRBV6-3, with 9 bases matching TRBD2. The CDR3 runs to 15 residues. J was trimmed by 2 bases and V by 2 bases; bases with no gene match: 1. The germline V gene has CDR1 MNHEY and CDR2 SVGEGT. The CDR3 region has the DNA TGTGCCAGCAGTTACCTAGCGGGGCCCTACAATGAGCAGTTCTTC. This codes for CASSYLAGPYNEQFF.

The chain joins TRBV20-1 to TRBJ2-7; 9 nucleotides line up with TRBD2. This CDR3 has 14 amino acids. V was clipped by 8 bases and J by 5 bases; unmatched bases: 13. Germline V gene sequence: CDR1 DFQATT, CDR2 SNEGSKA (reference sequence). CDR3 sequence (DNA): TGCAGTTCCAACCGGCGCGGGAGGGAAAACGAGCAGTACTTC. This translates into CSSNRRGRENEQYF.

The chain uses TRBV6-1 and TRBJ1-5; unclear D gene. The ends were cut back, 0 bases at V and 3 bases at J, with 9 bases in the middle. CDR1 and CDR2 (germline): MNHNS, SASEGT. The CDR3 is 15 residues long. The chain's CDR3 is CASSEAGRFNQPQHF. DNA of the CDR3: TGTGCCAGCAGTGAAGCCGGGCGCTTCAATCAGCCCCAGCATTTT.

V and J are TRBV12-3 or TRBV12-4 and TRBJ2-7; 10 bases match TRBD1. The CDR3 is 14 residues long. The V gene end was trimmed by 4 bases and the J gene end by 3 bases; junction bases not matched to a gene: 3. CDR3: CASSSGTGDYEQYF. The CDR3 DNA sequence: TGTGCCAGCAGTTCCGGGACAGGGGACTACGAGCAGTACTTC.